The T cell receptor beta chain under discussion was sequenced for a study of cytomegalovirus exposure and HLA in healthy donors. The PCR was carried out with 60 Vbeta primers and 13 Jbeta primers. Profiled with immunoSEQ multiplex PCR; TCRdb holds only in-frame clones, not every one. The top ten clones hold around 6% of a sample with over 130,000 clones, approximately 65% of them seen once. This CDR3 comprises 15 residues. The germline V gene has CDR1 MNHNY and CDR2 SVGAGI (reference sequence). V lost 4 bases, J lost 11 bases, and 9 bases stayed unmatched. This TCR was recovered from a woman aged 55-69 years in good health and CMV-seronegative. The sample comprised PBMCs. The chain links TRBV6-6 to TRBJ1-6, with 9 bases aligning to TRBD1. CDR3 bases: TGTGCCAGCAGTTCGACAGGGACAGGGTTTGCACCCCTCCACTTT. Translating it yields CASSSTGTGFAPLHF.